This TCR beta chain was sequenced in a study of blood T cells in healthy people across ages. Study findings and constraints: Older individuals had lower TCR beta diversity per million T cells (the decline was roughly linear).

No fewer than 7 million PBMCs went into each sample. The ends were cut back, 0 bases at V and 7 bases at J, with 23 bases in the middle. Germline V gene data show CDR1 as SGHKS and CDR2 as YYEKEE (reference sequence). This CDR3 has 17 amino acids. Then a second PCR, running roughly 7 to 11 cycles, was carried out with a sample-barcoded 5' primer and a J-beta primer mix. All cDNA molecules were each tagged by a template-switch adaptor with 12 random nucleotides. A single record per CDR3 protein comes from TCRdb applying MiXCR to the 5' RACE reads. The sample consists of roughly 800,000 distinct CDR3 sequences, about 37% of them appearing once. A remark on this clonotype: Its target is unknown.

The source of this sequence is a man between 18 and 29 years old in good health. Sequencing was done on a sample of blood. V and J are TRBV5-5 and TRBJ2-7; no clear D gene. The CDR3 spells CASSLAGAITPVNEQYF. CDR3 nucleotide sequence: TGTGCCAGCAGCTTGGCCGGCGCGATAACACCCGTCAATGAGCAGTACTTC.